These T cell receptor beta chains were read from a single sample in a study of blood T cell repertoires in COVID-19. TCRdb's copy holds only in-frame clones and misses some; the assay was immunoSEQ multiplex PCR. The repertoire holds roughly 220,000 clones, with approximately 84% as singletons. Sequencing used peripheral blood. The receptors come from a woman aged 30 to 39 who had recovered from COVID-19. Both conserved end residues are part of each CDR3. D genes are given only for firm matches. Some rows have no size entry. The others give once, few or many, or a class for an expanded clone.

d_call	v_call	clone_size	j_call	cdr3_aa	cdr3_nt
TRBD1	TRBV6-5	.	TRBJ1-4	CASSRPGQGNEKLFF	TGTGCCAGCAGTCGTCCGGGACAGGGAAATGAAAAACTGTTTTTT
.	TRBV29-1	.	TRBJ1-2	CSARVEGYTF	TGCAGCGCCCGGGTAGAGGGCTACACCTTC
TRBD2	TRBV4-1	.	TRBJ2-1	CASNGLAGNEQFF	TGCGCCAGCAACGGACTAGCGGGGAATGAGCAGTTCTTC
TRBD2	TRBV11-2	.	TRBJ2-1	CASSLGGTSPYNEQFF	TGTGCCAGCAGCTTAGGGGGGACTAGTCCCTACAATGAGCAGTTCTTC
.	TRBV18	.	TRBJ1-4	CASSPQQGADNEKLFF	TGTGCCAGCTCACCACAGCAGGGCGCGGATAATGAAAAACTGTTTTTT
TRBD1	TRBV10-3	.	TRBJ2-1	CAISEHSGTGGPEQFF	TGTGCCATCAGTGAGCACTCCGGGACAGGGGGTCCTGAGCAGTTCTTC
.	TRBV5-4	.	TRBJ2-5	CASSMQGVTQETQYF	TGTGCCAGCAGCATGCAAGGGGTGACCCAAGAGACCCAGTACTTC
.	TRBV19	.	TRBJ2-2	CASRPGGNTGELFF	TGTGCCAGTAGACCCGGGGGGAACACCGGGGAGCTGTTTTTT
.	TRBV2	.	TRBJ1-6	CASTQAGNSPLHF	TGTGCCAGCACCCAGGCGGGTAATTCACCCCTCCACTTT
.	TRBV28	.	TRBJ1-6	CASSSSTVAPLHF	TGTGCCAGCAGTTCCAGCACAGTGGCTCCCCTCCACTTT
.	TRBV6-5	once	TRBJ1-4	CASSYAGGREKLFF	TGTGCCAGCAGTTACGCGGGCGGTCGGGAGAAACTGTTTTTT
.	TRBV24-1	.	TRBJ2-1	CATLQGNEQFF	TGTGCCACCTTACAGGGTAATGAGCAGTTCTTC
.	TRBV24-1	.	TRBJ2-3	CATSDSRVVRTDTQYF	TGTGCCACCAGTGATTCGAGGGTAGTTCGGACAGATACGCAGTATTTT
.	TRBV10-3	.	TRBJ2-5	CAISESTELFQETQYF	TGTGCCATCAGTGAGTCGACAGAGCTATTCCAAGAGACCCAGTACTTC
TRBD1	TRBV30	.	TRBJ2-1	CAWSVGQGENEQFF	TGTGCCTGGAGCGTGGGACAGGGAGAGAATGAGCAGTTCTTC
.	TRBV19	.	TRBJ1-6	CACSRTDGHSPLHF	TGTGCCTGCTCGAGGACAGACGGACATTCACCCCTCCACTTT
.	TRBV12-5	.	TRBJ2-2	CASGLARTGELFF	TGTGCTAGTGGTTTGGCCAGAACCGGGGAGCTGTTTTTT
.	TRBV5-1	once	TRBJ2-1	CASSTDSLNYNEQFF	TGCGCCAGCAGCACCGACAGTTTAAACTACAATGAGCAGTTCTTC
.	TRBV7-6	.	TRBJ1-6	CASSLRQTYNSPLHF	TGTGCCAGCAGCTTGAGGCAAACCTATAATTCACCCCTCCACTTT
.	TRBV5-4	.	TRBJ2-7	CASSAGPTYEQYF	TGTGCCAGCAGCGCGGGTCCCACCTACGAGCAGTACTTC
.	TRBV7-3	.	TRBJ1-2	CASSPNLAYGYTF	TGTGCCAGCAGCCCAAACCTGGCCTATGGCTACACCTTC
.	TRBV3-1/TRBV3-2	.	TRBJ2-7	CASSQEEFGLEYF	TGTGCCAGCAGCCAAGAAGAGTTCGGACTGGAGTACTTC
TRBD1	TRBV3-1/TRBV3-2	once	TRBJ1-2	CASSQGTGNYGYTF	TGTGCCAGCAGCCAAGGGACAGGGAACTATGGCTACACCTTC
TRBD1	TRBV30	.	TRBJ2-7	CAWAPGQTSYEQYF	TGTGCCTGGGCCCCGGGACAGACCTCCTACGAGCAGTACTTC
.	TRBV5-1	.	TRBJ1-1	CASSLGQGGGYTEAFF	TGCGCCAGCAGCTTGGGGCAGGGAGGTGGGTATACTGAAGCTTTCTTT
.	TRBV12-3/TRBV12-4	few	TRBJ2-5	CASSLASVETQYF	TGTGCCAGCAGTTTAGCTAGCGTAGAGACCCAGTACTTC
TRBD1	TRBV14	.	TRBJ1-6	CASSFTGDYSPLHF	TGTGCCAGCAGCTTTACAGGGGATTATTCACCCCTCCACTTT
.	TRBV19	.	TRBJ2-6	CATTGISSGANVLTF	TGTGCCACAACAGGGATTAGCTCTGGGGCCAACGTCCTGACTTTC
TRBD1	TRBV2	once	TRBJ2-3	CASSYQGALSTDTQYF	TGTGCCAGCAGTTACCAGGGGGCTCTAAGCACAGATACGCAGTATTTT
TRBD2	TRBV29-1	.	TRBJ2-4	CSVGSGKNIQYF	TGCAGCGTTGGTAGCGGGAAAAACATTCAGTACTTC
.	TRBV28	few	TRBJ1-4	CASSSRVNEKLFF	TGTGCCAGCAGCTCCAGGGTTAATGAAAAACTGTTTTTT
TRBD1	TRBV9	few	TRBJ2-7	CASSVGATGISYEQYF	TGTGCCAGCAGCGTAGGTGCGACAGGGATCTCCTACGAGCAGTACTTC
.	TRBV6-5	.	TRBJ2-7	CASSPNDRNYEQYF	TGTGCCAGCAGTCCAAACGACAGGAACTACGAGCAGTACTTC
TRBD1	TRBV18	.	TRBJ1-2	CASSPPTLQGSYGYTF	TGTGCCAGCTCACCACCGACCCTACAGGGGAGCTATGGCTACACCTTC
.	TRBV11-2	.	TRBJ2-5	CASSLVSGQAQETQYF	TGTGCCAGCAGCTTAGTAAGTGGCCAGGCCCAAGAGACCCAGTACTTC
.	TRBV16	.	TRBJ2-1	CASSQSAWPSYNEQFF	TGTGCCAGCAGCCAATCCGCCTGGCCCTCCTACAATGAGCAGTTCTTC
.	TRBV28	.	TRBJ1-6	CASSFGVRVRNSPLHF	TGTGCCAGCAGTTTCGGTGTGAGGGTGCGGAATTCACCCCTCCACTTT
.	TRBV7-3	few	TRBJ1-1	CASSLTGGTEAFF	TGTGCCAGCAGCTTAACGGGGGGCACTGAAGCTTTCTTT
.	TRBV19	.	TRBJ1-5	CASSVHNQPQHF	TGTGCCAGTAGTGTTCACAATCAGCCCCAGCATTTT
.	TRBV11-3	.	TRBJ1-6	CASSIRQVDYNSPLHF	TGTGCCAGCAGCATCCGACAGGTAGACTATAATTCACCCCTCCACTTT
TRBD1	TRBV29-1	.	TRBJ1-4	CSVRDSEKLFF	TGCAGCGTTCGGGACAGCGAAAAACTGTTTTTT
.	TRBV3-1/TRBV3-2	few	TRBJ2-2	CASSQVRRVTQTNTGELFF	TGTGCCAGCAGCCAAGTCCGCAGGGTCACGCAGACGAACACCGGGGAGCTGTTTTTT
.	TRBV4-2	few	TRBJ2-3	CASSQDKSSPDTQYF	TGTGCCAGCAGCCAAGATAAGTCAAGCCCAGATACGCAGTATTTT
TRBD2	TRBV18	.	TRBJ2-7	CASSPPGLAYEQYF	TGTGCCAGCTCACCACCGGGACTAGCCTACGAGCAGTACTTC
.	TRBV7-8	few	TRBJ2-7	CASRQGPLYEQYF	TGTGCCAGCAGACAGGGCCCCCTCTACGAGCAGTACTTC
TRBD2	TRBV4-1	.	TRBJ2-7	CASSQGQTSGRTYEQYF	TGCGCCAGCAGCCAAGGACAGACTAGCGGGAGAACCTACGAGCAGTACTTC
.	TRBV21-1	.	TRBJ2-5	CASSKAARREQETQYF	TGTGCCAGCAGCAAAGCCGCGAGGCGGGAACAAGAGACCCAGTACTTC
TRBD1	TRBV30	.	TRBJ1-2	CAWSPDPGGRGYTF	TGTGCCTGGAGTCCCGATCCAGGGGGCCGGGGCTACACCTTC
TRBD2	TRBV28	.	TRBJ2-7	CASSLLGTSGSTYEQYF	TGTGCCAGCAGTCTTCTTGGGACTAGCGGGTCGACCTACGAGCAGTACTTC
TRBD2	TRBV7-9	once	TRBJ2-3	CASSSIPGLAGGTDTQYF	TGTGCCAGCAGCTCGATACCGGGACTAGCGGGAGGAACAGATACGCAGTATTTT